This T cell receptor beta chain originates from a study of beta chain features in type 1 diabetes. Study as a whole: The study examined roughly 110,000,000 sorted cells across all samples. Study-wide findings and caveats: The study found that naive, central memory and Treg TCRB repertoires appeared more similar in patients than in healthy donors. At VDJ recombination sites, type 1 diabetes patients had fewer insertions and more deleted nucleotides. Shorter TCRB CDR3s, moderately but significantly so, were found in Type 1 diabetes patients in all four CD4+ subsets.

Remarks on this clone: Its antigen is unknown.

Every isolated RNA sample was fully reverse transcribed, so sequencing captured expressed TCRB transcripts. Libraries were prepared by immunoSEQ multiplex PCR; TCRdb keeps only in-frame clonotypes and omits some of them. The data hold about 53,000 clones, with about 60% observed a single time. Sorting with CD45RO/CCR7/CD25/CD127/CD95/CD27 yielded naive, central memory, regulatory and stem-like memory CD4+ cells. The length of the CDR3 is 16 residues. Germline-derived CDR1 and CDR2 are MDHEN and SYDVKM. Trimming at V came to 4 bases and at J to 5 bases, leaving 10 bases not matched to a gene. The TCR originated in a woman in her twenties or thirties with type 1 diabetes. The V and J genes are TRBV28 and TRBJ2-5, with TRBD2 matching 10 bases. The specimen sequenced was stem cell memory CD4+ T cells from blood. CDR3 DNA sequence: TGTGCCAGCAGTTCGGGGTCTAGCGGGAGTGGTGAGACCCAGTACTTC. Its protein product is CASSSGSSGSGETQYF.